This TCR beta chain was profiled in a study of response to subunit inactivated influenza vaccine. General observations from the study: Few additional T cells are recruited per seasonal influenza vaccination, authors suggested.

This CDR3 has 14 residues. V dropped 3 bases and J dropped 4 bases, with 12 bases sitting between them. TCRdb itself ran the RT-PCR reads through MiXCR, one entry per CDR3 protein. This sample carries around 520,000 distinct CDR3 sequences, about an eighth of them seen once, and the ten largest clones take roughly a tenth. This clonotype appeared many times. The antigen is unknown. This receptor was obtained from a man aged 45-65 years who received an inactivated influenza vaccine. Material: PBMCs from blood, obtained on the day of vaccination. This chain joins TRBV12-3 or TRBV12-4 and TRBJ1-1; TRBD1 is a possible D gene (6 bases). DNA of the CDR3: TGTGCCAGCAGTTTGACGGGGGCGGGCACTGAAGCTTTCTTT. Translated: CASSLTGAGTEAFF.